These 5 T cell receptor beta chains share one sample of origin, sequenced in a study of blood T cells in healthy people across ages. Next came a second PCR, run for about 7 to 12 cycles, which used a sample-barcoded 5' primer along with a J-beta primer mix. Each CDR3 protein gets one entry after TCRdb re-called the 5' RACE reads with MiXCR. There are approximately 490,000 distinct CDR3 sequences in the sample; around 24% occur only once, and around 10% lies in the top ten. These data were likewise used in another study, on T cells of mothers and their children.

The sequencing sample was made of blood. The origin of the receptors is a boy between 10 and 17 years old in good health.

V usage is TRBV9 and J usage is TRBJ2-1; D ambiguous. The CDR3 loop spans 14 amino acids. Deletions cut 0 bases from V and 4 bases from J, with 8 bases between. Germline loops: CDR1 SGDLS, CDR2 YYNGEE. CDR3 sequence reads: CASSVAPWYNEQFF. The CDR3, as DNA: TGTGCCAGCAGCGTAGCCCCGTGGTACAATGAGCAGTTCTTC.

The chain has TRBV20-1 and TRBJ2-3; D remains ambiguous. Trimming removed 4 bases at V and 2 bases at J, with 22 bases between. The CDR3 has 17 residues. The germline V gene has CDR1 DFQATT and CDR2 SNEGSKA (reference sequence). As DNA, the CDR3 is TGCAGTGCTATCGGGTCTACTTCGGCGGACCTCACAGATACGCAGTATTTT. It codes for CSAIGSTSADLTDTQYF.

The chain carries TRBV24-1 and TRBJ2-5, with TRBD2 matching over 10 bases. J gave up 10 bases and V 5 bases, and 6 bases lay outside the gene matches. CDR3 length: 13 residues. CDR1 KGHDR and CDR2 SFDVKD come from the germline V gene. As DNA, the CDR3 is TGTGCCACCAGTGGTCTAGCGGGAGCGGGCCAGTACTTC. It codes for CATSGLAGAGQYF.

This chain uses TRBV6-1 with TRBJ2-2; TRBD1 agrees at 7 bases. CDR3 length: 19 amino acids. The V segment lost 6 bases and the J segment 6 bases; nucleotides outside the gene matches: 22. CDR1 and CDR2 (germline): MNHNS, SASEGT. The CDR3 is CASSETTGTATTMAGELFF. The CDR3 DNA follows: TGTGCCAGCAGCGAAACAACCGGGACAGCGACCACTATGGCCGGGGAGCTGTTTTTT.

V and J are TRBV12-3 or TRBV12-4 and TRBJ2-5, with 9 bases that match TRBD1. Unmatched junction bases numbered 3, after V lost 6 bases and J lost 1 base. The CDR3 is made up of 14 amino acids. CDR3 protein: CASSDRGVQETQYF. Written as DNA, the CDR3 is TGTGCCAGCAGCGACAGGGGGGTCCAAGAGACCCAGTACTTC.